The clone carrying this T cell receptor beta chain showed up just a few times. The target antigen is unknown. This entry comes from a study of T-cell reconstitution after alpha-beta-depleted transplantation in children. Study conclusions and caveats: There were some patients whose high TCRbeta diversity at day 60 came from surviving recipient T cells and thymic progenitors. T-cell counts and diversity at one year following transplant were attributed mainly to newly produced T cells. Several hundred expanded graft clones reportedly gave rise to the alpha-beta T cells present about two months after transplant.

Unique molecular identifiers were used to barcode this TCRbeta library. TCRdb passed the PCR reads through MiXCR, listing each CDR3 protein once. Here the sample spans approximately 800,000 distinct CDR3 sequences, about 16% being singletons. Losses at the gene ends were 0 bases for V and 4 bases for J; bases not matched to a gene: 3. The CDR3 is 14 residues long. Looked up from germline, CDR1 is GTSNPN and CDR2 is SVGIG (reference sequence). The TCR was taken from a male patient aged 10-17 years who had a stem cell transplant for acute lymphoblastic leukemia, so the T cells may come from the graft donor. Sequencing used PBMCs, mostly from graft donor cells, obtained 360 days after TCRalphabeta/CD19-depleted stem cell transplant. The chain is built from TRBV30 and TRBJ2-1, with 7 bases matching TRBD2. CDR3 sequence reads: CAWSVGSGYNEQFF. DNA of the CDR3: TGTGCCTGGAGTGTAGGTAGCGGGTACAATGAGCAGTTCTTC.